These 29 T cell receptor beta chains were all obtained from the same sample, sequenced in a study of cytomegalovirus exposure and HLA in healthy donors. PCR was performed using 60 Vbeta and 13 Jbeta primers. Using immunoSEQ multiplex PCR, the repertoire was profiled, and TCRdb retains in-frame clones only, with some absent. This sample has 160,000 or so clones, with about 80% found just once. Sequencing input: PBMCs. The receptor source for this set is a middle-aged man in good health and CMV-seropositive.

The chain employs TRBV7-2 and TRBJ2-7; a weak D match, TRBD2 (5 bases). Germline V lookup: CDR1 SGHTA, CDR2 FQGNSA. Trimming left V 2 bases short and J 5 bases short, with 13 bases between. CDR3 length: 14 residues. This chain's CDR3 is CASSLRIPGNEQYF. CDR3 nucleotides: TGTGCCAGCAGCTTACGGATTCCCGGGAACGAGCAGTACTTC.

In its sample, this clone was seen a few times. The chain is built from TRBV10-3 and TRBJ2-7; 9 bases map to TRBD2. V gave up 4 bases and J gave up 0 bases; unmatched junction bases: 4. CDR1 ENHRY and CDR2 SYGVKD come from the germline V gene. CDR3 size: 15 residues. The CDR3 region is CAISGSGRSSYEQYF. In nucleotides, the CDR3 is TGTGCCATCAGTGGGAGCGGGAGGAGCTCCTACGAGCAGTACTTC.

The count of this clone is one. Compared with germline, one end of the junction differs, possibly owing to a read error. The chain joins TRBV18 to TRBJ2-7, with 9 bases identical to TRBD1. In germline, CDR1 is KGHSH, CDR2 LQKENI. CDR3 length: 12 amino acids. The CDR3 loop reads CASSTSGDRVIF. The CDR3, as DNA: TGTGCCAGCTCCACATCGGGGGACAGGGTAATCTTC.

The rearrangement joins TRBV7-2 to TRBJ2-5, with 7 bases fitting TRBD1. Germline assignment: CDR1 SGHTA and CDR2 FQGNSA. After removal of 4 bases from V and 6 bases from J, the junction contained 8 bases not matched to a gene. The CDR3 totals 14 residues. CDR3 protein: CASSSEGGRKTQYF. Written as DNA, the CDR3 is TGTGCCAGCAGCTCCGAAGGGGGCAGAAAGACCCAGTACTTC.

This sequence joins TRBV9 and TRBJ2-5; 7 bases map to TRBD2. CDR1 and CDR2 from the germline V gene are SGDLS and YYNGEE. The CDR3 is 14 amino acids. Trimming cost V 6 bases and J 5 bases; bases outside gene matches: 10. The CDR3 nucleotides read TGTGCCAGCACCCCCTGGGGGGGTCGGGAGACCCAGTACTTC. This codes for CASTPWGGRETQYF.

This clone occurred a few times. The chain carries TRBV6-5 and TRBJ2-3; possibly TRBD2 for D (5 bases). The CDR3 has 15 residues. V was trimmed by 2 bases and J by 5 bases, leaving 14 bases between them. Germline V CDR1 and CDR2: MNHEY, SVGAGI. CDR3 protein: CASSYRSGPGDTQYF. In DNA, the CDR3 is TGTGCCAGCAGTTACCGGAGCGGTCCGGGAGATACGCAGTATTTT.

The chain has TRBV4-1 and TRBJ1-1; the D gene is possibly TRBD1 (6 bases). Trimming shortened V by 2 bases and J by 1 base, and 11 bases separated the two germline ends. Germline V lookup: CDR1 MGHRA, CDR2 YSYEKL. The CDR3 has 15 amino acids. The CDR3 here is CASSQPMTGNTEAFF. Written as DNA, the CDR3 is TGCGCCAGCAGCCAACCTATGACAGGGAACACTGAAGCTTTCTTT.

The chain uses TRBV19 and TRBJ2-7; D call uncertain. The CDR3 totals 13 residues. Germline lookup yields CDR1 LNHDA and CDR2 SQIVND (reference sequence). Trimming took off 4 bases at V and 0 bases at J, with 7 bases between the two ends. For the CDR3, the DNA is TGTGCCAGTAGTAGCTATACCTCCTACGAGCAGTACTTC. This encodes CASSSYTSYEQYF.

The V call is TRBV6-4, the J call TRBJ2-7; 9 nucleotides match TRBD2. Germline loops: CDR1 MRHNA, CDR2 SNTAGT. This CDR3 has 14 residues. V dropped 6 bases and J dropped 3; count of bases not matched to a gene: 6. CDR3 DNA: TGTGCCAGCAGCCCGTATAGCGGGAGCTACGAGCAGTACTTC. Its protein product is CASSPYSGSYEQYF.

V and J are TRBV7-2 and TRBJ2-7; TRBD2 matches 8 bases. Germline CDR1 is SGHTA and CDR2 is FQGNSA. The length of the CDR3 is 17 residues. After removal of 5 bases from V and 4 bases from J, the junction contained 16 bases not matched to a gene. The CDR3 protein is CASSPRTSPELIYEQYF. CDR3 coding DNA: TGTGCCAGCAGCCCTAGGACTAGCCCTGAATTAATTTACGAGCAGTACTTC.

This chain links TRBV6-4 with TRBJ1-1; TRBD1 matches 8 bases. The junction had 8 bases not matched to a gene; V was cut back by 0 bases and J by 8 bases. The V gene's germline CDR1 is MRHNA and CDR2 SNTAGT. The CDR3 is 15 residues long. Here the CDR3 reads CASSDSRTGRVEAFF. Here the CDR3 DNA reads TGTGCCAGCAGTGACTCCAGGACAGGGCGGGTGGAAGCTTTCTTT.

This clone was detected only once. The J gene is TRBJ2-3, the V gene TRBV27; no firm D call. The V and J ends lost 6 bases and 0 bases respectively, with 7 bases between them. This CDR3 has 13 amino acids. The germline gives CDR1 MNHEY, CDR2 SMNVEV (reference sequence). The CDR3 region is CASSLPSTDTQYF. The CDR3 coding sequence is TGTGCCAGCAGCCTACCTAGCACAGATACGCAGTATTTT.

CDR3 amino acids: CSASGQDNQPQHF. CDR3 in DNA: TGCAGCGCCTCGGGACAGGACAATCAGCCCCAGCATTTT. The gene calls are TRBV29-1 and TRBJ1-5; 8 bases align to TRBD1. CDR3 length: 13 amino acids. Unmatched junction bases numbered 5, after V lost 7 bases and J lost 3 bases. Germline V gene data show CDR1 as SQVTM and CDR2 as ANQGSEA.

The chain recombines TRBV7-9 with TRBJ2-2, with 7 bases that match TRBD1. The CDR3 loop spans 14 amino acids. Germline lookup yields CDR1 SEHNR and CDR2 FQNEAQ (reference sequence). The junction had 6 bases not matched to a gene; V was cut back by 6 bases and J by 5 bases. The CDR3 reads CASREGASTGELFF. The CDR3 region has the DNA TGTGCCAGCAGAGAGGGGGCCTCGACCGGGGAGCTGTTTTTT. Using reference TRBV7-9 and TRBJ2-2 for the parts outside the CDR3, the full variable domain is DTGVSQNPRHKITKRGQNVTFRCDPISEHNRLYWYRQTLGQGPEFLTYFQNEAQLEKSRLLSDRFSAERPKGSFSTLEIQRTEQGDSAMYLCASREGASTGELFFGEGSRLTVL.

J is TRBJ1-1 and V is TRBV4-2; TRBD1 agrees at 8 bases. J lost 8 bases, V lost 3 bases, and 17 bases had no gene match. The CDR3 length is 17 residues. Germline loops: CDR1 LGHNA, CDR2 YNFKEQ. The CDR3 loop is CASSQGRDRPTLTEAFF. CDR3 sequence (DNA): TGTGCCAGCAGCCAGGGACGGGACAGGCCGACACTCACCGAAGCTTTCTTT.

CDR3 sequence reads: CASSFGQDYYGYTF. The CDR3 DNA is TGTGCCAGCAGCTTTGGACAGGACTACTATGGCTACACCTTC. The chain is built from TRBV7-9 and TRBJ1-2; TRBD1 aligns across 7 bases. The CDR3 length is 14 residues. Per germline, CDR1 SEHNR and CDR2 FQNEAQ (reference sequence). V was clipped by 3 bases and J by 3 bases; unmatched bases: 4.

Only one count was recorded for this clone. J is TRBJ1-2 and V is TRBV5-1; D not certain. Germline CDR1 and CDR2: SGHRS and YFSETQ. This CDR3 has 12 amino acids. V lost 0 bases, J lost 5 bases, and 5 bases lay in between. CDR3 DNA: TGCGCCAGCAGCTTGGAACGGTATGGCTACACCTTC. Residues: CASSLERYGYTF.

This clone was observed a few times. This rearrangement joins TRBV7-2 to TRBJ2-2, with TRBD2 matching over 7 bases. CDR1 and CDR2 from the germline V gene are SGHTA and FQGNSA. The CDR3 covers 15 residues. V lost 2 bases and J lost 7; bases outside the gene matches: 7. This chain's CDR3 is CASSLLAGVDGELFF. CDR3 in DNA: TGTGCCAGCAGCTTACTGGCGGGAGTCGACGGGGAGCTGTTTTTT.

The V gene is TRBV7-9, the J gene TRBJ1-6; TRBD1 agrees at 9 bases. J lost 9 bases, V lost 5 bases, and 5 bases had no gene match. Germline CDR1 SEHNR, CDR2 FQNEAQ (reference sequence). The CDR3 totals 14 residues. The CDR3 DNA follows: TGTGCCAGCAGCGCGGGACAGGGCGGTTCACCCCTCCACTTT. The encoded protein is CASSAGQGGSPLHF.

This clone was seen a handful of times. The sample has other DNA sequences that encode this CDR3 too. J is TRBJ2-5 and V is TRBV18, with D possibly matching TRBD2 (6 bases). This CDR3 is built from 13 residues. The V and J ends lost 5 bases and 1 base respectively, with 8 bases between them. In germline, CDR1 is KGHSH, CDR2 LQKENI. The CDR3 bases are TGTGCCAGCTCATTGGGGGGCCAAGAGACCCAGTACTTC. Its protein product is CASSLGGQETQYF.

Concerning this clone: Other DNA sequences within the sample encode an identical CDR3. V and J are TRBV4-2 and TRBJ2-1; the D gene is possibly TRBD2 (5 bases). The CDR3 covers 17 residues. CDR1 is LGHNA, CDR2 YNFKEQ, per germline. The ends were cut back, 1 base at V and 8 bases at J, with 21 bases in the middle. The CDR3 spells CASSQGRRTGGRDEQFF. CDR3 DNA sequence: TGTGCCAGCAGCCAAGGCCGGAGAACCGGAGGCCGTGATGAGCAGTTCTTC.

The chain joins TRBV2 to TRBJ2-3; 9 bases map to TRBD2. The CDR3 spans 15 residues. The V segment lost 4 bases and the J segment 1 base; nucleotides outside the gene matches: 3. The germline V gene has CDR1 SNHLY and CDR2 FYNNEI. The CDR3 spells CASSGTSVGTDTQYF. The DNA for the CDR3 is TGTGCCAGCAGTGGGACTAGCGTGGGCACAGATACGCAGTATTTT.

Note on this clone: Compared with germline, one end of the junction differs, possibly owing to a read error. The CDR3: CSSSGGTSGREISYEQYF. CDR3 bases: TGTTCCAGCAGCGGCGGGACTAGCGGGAGGGAAATCTCCTACGAGCAGTACTTC. The chain carries TRBV7-9 and TRBJ2-7, with TRBD2 matching over 16 bases. Germline V CDR1 and CDR2: SEHNR, FQNEAQ (reference sequence). CDR3 length equals 18 residues.

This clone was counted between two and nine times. CDR3 bases: TGTGCCAGCAGCCAACGCGACTCGTACAATGAGCAGTTCTTC. Encoded protein: CASSQRDSYNEQFF. The chain joins TRBV4-2 to TRBJ2-1; D uncertain. The V gene lost 2 bases and the J gene lost 4 bases, with 9 bases spanning the gap. The CDR3 is made up of 14 amino acids. Germline V gene data show CDR1 as LGHNA and CDR2 as YNFKEQ.

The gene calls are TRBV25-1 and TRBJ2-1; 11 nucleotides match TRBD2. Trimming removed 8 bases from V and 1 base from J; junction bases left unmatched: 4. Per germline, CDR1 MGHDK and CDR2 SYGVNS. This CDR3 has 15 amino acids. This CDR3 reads CASATSGSSYNEQFF. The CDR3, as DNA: TGTGCCAGCGCAACTAGCGGGAGTTCCTACAATGAGCAGTTCTTC.

CDR3: CASSLGFGMPSGSYEQYF. CDR3 nucleotides: TGTGCCAGCAGCTTAGGATTCGGGATGCCTAGCGGGAGCTACGAGCAGTACTTC. J is TRBJ2-7 and V is TRBV7-6; TRBD2 matches at 10 bases. This CDR3 comprises 18 residues. Germline CDR1 and CDR2: SGHVS and FNYEAQ. Unmatched junction bases numbered 12, after V lost 1 base and J lost 3 bases.

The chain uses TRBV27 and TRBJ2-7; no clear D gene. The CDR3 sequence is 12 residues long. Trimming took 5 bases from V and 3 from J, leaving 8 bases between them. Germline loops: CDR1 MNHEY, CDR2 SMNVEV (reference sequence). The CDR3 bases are TGTGCCAGCAGTCCGATCGGCTACGAGCAGTACTTC. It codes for CASSPIGYEQYF.

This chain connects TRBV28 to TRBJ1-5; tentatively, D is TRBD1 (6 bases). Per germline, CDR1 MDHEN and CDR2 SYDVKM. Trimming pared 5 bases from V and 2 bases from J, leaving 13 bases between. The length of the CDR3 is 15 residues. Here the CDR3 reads CASSTQGSGNQPQHF. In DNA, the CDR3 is TGTGCCAGCAGTACCCAGGGGAGCGGCAATCAGCCCCAGCATTTT.

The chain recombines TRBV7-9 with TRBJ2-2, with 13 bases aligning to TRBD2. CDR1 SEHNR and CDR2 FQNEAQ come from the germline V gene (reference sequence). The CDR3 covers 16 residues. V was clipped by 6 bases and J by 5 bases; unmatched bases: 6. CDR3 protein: CASRSPGLAGTGELFF. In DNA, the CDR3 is TGTGCCAGCAGAAGTCCGGGACTAGCGGGGACCGGGGAGCTGTTTTTT.